This entry is about one T cell receptor beta chain. Sequencing was performed with immunoSEQ multiplex PCR; in TCRdb, only in-frame clones are kept and a portion is missing. The table records 150,000 to 200,000 clones, around 83% of them present only once. This record comes from a study of blood T cell repertoires in COVID-19. Overall study context: There were acute and convalescent COVID-19 samples, and they came from the United States, Italy and Spain.

Ages ranged from about 18 to 89 years, with residence in more than 20 US areas. Participant-reported clinical history was the basis for cohort assignment. The TCR originated in a woman in her thirties who had been exposed to COVID-19. Material for sequencing was PBMCs or T cells enriched from blood (not recorded which).

In DNA, the CDR3 is TGTGCCAGCAGCCGGGATTACGAGCAGTACTTC. Its translation: CASSRDYEQYF. The rearrangement links TRBV5-6 to TRBJ2-7; D possibly corresponds to TRBD2 (5 bases). V was trimmed by 4 bases and J by 4 bases, leaving 6 bases between them. This CDR3 is built from 11 residues. CDR1 and CDR2 from the germline V gene are SGHDT and YYEEEE.